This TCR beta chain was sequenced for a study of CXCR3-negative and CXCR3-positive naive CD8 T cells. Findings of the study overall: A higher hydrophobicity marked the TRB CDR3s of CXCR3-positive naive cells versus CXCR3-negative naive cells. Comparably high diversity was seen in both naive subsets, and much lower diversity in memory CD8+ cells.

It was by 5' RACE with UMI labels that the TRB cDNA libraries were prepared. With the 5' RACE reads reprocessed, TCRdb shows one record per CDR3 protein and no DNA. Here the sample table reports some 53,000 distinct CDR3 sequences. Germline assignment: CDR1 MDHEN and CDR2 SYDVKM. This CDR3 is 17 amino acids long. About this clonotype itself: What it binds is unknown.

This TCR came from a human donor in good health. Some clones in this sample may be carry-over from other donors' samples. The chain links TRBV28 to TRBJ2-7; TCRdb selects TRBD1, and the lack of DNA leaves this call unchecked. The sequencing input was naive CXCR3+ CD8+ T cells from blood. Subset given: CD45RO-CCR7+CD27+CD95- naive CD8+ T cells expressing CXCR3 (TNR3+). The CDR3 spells CASCYEPGTGGGGEQYF.